These 2 T cell receptor beta chains originate from one sample sequenced in a study of technical replicates of blood from a few donors. Clones were sequenced by immunoSEQ multiplex PCR, and TCRdb holds only the in-frame ones, with some missing. The table includes approximately 59,000 clones, approximately 86% detected once. Material for sequencing was PBMCs. These receptors all stem from a human donor in good health. Some clones in this sample may be carry-over from other donors' samples.

V and J are TRBV7-2 and TRBJ2-5; 11 bases fit TRBD2. V was pared by 4 bases and J by 4 bases, with 17 bases of the junction left unmatched. Germline CDR1 SGHTA, CDR2 FQGNSA. This CDR3 has 19 amino acids. CDR3 sequence (DNA): TGTGCCAGCAGCTCTTATTCGGAAACTAGCGGGAGTAGCAGAGAGACCCAGTACTTC. It codes for CASSSYSETSGSSRETQYF.

This chain links TRBV6-1 with TRBJ2-3; 14 bases line up with TRBD2. Germline V gene sequence: CDR1 MNHNS, CDR2 SASEGT. This CDR3 has 15 amino acids. V shed 6 bases, J shed 8 bases, and the junction held 7 bases outside the gene matches. The CDR3 spells CASSSGTSGGSTQYF. The DNA for the CDR3 is TGTGCCAGCAGCTCCGGGACTAGCGGGGGTAGTACGCAGTATTTT.